The entry below gives a single TCR beta chain sequence along with its context. The sample is drawn from a study of blood T cell repertoires in COVID-19. Study summary: Sites in the United States, Italy and Spain provided acute and convalescent COVID-19 samples. The cDNA or gDNA used as material had been derived from T cells, B-cell-depleted T cells, or PBMCs.

Authors' data handling: Reference gene primer amplification gave estimated nucleated cell counts. Some clones are missing from TCRdb's copy, which holds only in-frame ones; the method was immunoSEQ multiplex PCR. The DNA gave D and trimming, while V, J and clone size come from that table. In the table there are around 220,000 clones, over 80% of which are singletons. The germline V gene encodes CDR1 MDHEN and CDR2 SYDVKM. J gave up 8 bases and V 6 bases, and 13 bases lay outside the gene matches. The CDR3 runs 15 residues. The origin of this receptor is a human donor in a cohort sampled during active COVID-19. The material sequenced was peripheral blood. The J gene is TRBJ1-1, the V gene TRBV28; TRBD1 agrees at 9 bases. CDR3 region: CASSPGTGTPREAFF. In nucleotides, the CDR3 is TGTGCCAGCAGCCCCGGGACAGGGACCCCCCGGGAAGCTTTCTTT.